This passage covers 31 T cell receptor beta chains from one sample sequenced in a study of blood T cell repertoires in COVID-19. Profiled with immunoSEQ multiplex PCR; TCRdb holds only in-frame clones, not every one. Seen here are hundreds of thousands of clones, 85% to 90% observed once, and the top ten hold about 3%. The material sequenced was peripheral blood. Source of these receptors: a man aged 55-75 years with acute or convalescent COVID-19.

The chain recombines TRBV7-3 with TRBJ2-2; TRBD1 aligns across 8 bases. Trimming at V came to 5 bases and at J to 3 bases, leaving 5 bases not matched to a gene. The CDR3 covers 15 residues. Germline assignment: CDR1 SGHTA and CDR2 FQGTGA. CDR3 amino acids: CASSLGQGHTGELFF. Here the CDR3 DNA reads TGTGCCAGCAGCCTTGGACAGGGTCACACCGGGGAGCTGTTTTTT.

The chain links TRBV6-4 to TRBJ1-6, with 7 bases that match TRBD1. The CDR3 length is 15 residues. V gave up 6 bases and J gave up 0 bases; unmatched junction bases: 2. From germline, CDR1 is MRHNA and CDR2 SNTAGT. CDR3: CASRGDSSYNSPLHF. DNA of the CDR3: TGTGCCAGCAGGGGGGACAGCTCCTATAATTCACCCCTCCACTTT.

The chain joins TRBV7-9 to TRBJ1-2; D call uncertain. Trimming removed 2 bases at V and 7 bases at J, with 5 bases between. Germline CDR1 and CDR2: SEHNR and FQNEAQ (reference sequence). The CDR3 is 11 residues long. CDR3 amino acids: CASSLIFGYTF. The CDR3 bases are TGTGCCAGCAGCTTAATCTTTGGCTACACCTTC.

V usage is TRBV5-8 and J usage is TRBJ1-2; 8 bases fit TRBD1. This CDR3 region has 14 residues. The germline gives CDR1 SGHTS, CDR2 YDEGEE. The ends lost 4 bases at V and 2 bases at J; junction bases unmatched: 4. The CDR3 reads CASSRTGLNYGYTF. DNA of the CDR3: TGTGCCAGCAGCCGGACAGGGTTAAACTATGGCTACACCTTC.

V gene TRBV7-9 combines with J gene TRBJ2-2; D unresolved. Germline CDR1 and CDR2: SEHNR and FQNEAQ (reference sequence). The length of the CDR3 is 13 residues. V shed 1 base and J shed 5 bases, with 5 bases lying between them. In DNA, the CDR3 is TGTGCCAGCAGCTTAGTAACAACCGGGGAGCTGTTTTTT. This codes for CASSLVTTGELFF.

This sequence joins TRBV6-4 and TRBJ2-3; 9 bases fit TRBD2. Germline-derived CDR1 and CDR2 are MRHNA and SNTAGT. The junction had 5 bases not matched to a gene; V was cut back by 3 bases and J by 4 bases. This CDR3 has 15 residues. The CDR3 nucleotides are TGTGCCAGCAGTGAGCTAGCGGGGTCGGCAGATACGCAGTATTTT. It translates to CASSELAGSADTQYF.

J is TRBJ2-3 and V is TRBV27, with D hard to call. The V end was cut by 0 bases, the J end by 3 bases, with 10 bases between. CDR3 length equals 15 residues. CDR1 is MNHEY, CDR2 SMNVEV, per germline (reference sequence). CDR3 sequence reads: CASSLSVVGTDTQYF. CDR3 sequence (DNA): TGTGCCAGCAGTTTATCGGTTGTCGGTACAGATACGCAGTATTTT.

This sequence joins TRBV2 and TRBJ1-5, with 8 bases aligning to TRBD1. This CDR3 has 15 amino acids. CDR1 is SNHLY and CDR2 is FYNNEI in the germline V gene. With V trimmed by 6 bases and J by 1 base, 5 bases remained unmatched. The CDR3: CASSRTGRSNQPQHF. The CDR3 DNA follows: TGTGCCAGCAGCAGGACAGGGAGAAGCAATCAGCCCCAGCATTTT.

The genes are TRBV12-3 or TRBV12-4 and TRBJ2-3; D gene ambiguous. CDR3 size: 12 residues. Deletions cut 3 bases from V and 7 bases from J, with 8 bases between. The chain's CDR3 is CASSLGRNTQYF. CDR3 nucleotide sequence: TGTGCCAGCAGTTTGGGCCGAAATACGCAGTATTTT.

This clone was observed a single time. This rearrangement joins TRBV6-5 to TRBJ2-7; possible D gene TRBD1, 7 bases. This CDR3 is 13 amino acids long. Germline V CDR1 and CDR2: MNHEY, SVGAGI. Trimming took 4 bases from V and 2 from J, leaving 9 bases between them. The CDR3 is CASSSGGTYEQYF. The DNA for the CDR3 is TGTGCCAGCAGTTCAGGGGGGACCTACGAGCAGTACTTC.

This chain joins TRBV7-9 and TRBJ2-7, with 11 bases that match TRBD1. The CDR3 spans 14 residues. J gave up 2 bases and V 5 bases, and 2 bases lay outside the gene matches. CDR1 SEHNR and CDR2 FQNEAQ come from the germline V gene (reference sequence). In DNA form, the CDR3 reads TGTGCCAGCAGCAAGGGACAGGGGGCCTACGAGCAGTACTTC. Amino acid sequence: CASSKGQGAYEQYF.

This chain links TRBV5-1 with TRBJ2-1; 8 bases map to TRBD1. The V gene's germline CDR1 is SGHRS and CDR2 YFSETQ. V shed 6 bases and J 0 bases; nucleotides not matched to a gene: 8. The CDR3 has 16 residues. The CDR3 loop reads CASTMWTGSSYNEQFF. CDR3 DNA sequence: TGCGCCAGCACCATGTGGACAGGGAGCTCCTACAATGAGCAGTTCTTC.

This clone was seen more than once but under ten times. This chain connects TRBV29-1 to TRBJ2-7; D might be TRBD2 (7 bases). The CDR3 is made up of 14 amino acids. In germline, CDR1 is SQVTM, CDR2 ANQGSEA. V dropped 4 bases and J dropped 2 bases, with 15 bases sitting between them. The CDR3: CSVAPGRGPYEQYF. In DNA form, the CDR3 reads TGCAGCGTTGCCCCAGGGCGGGGGCCCTACGAGCAGTACTTC.

The CDR3 DNA is TGTGCCAGCAGCTTATTCGGAGATACGCAGTATTTT. This translates into CASSLFGDTQYF. This chain connects TRBV11-2 to TRBJ2-3; D not resolved. The CDR3 consists of 12 residues. The V end lost 2 bases, the J end lost 5 bases, and 5 bases lay between the germline ends. Germline CDR1 reads SGHAT; CDR2 reads FQNNGV. Combining the CDR3 with reference TRBV11-2 and TRBJ2-3 gives the whole variable domain EAGVAQSPRYKIIEKRQSVAFWCNPISGHATLYWYQQILGQGPKLLIQFQNNGVVDDSQLPKDRFSAERLKGVDSTLKIQPAKLEDSAVYLCASSLFGDTQYFGPGTRLTVL.

The rearrangement uses TRBV19 and TRBJ1-1; D perhaps matches TRBD1 (5 bases). V was trimmed by 3 bases and J by 6 bases, leaving 11 bases between them. The CDR3 length is 13 residues. Per germline, CDR1 LNHDA and CDR2 SQIVND (reference sequence). This CDR3 is CASSMQGMSEAFF. The CDR3 bases are TGTGCCAGTAGTATGCAGGGTATGTCTGAAGCTTTCTTT.

Comments on this clone: The same CDR3 also results from other DNA sequences found in this sample. This chain connects TRBV19 to TRBJ1-1; the D gene is possibly TRBD1 (6 bases). CDR3 length equals 14 residues. V gave up 3 bases and J gave up 1 base, with 9 bases separating them. Germline CDR1 and CDR2: LNHDA and SQIVND (reference sequence). CDR3 loop: CASSIGTQNTEAFF. In DNA, the CDR3 is TGTGCCAGTAGTATTGGGACACAGAACACTGAAGCTTTCTTT. The whole variable domain, filled in from reference TRBV19 and TRBJ1-1, reads DGGITQSPKYLFRKEGQNVTLSCEQNLNHDAMYWYRQDPGQGLRLIYYSQIVNDFQKGDIAEGYSVSREKKESFPLTVTSAQKNPTAFYLCASSIGTQNTEAFFGQGTRLTVV.

This clone was detected only once. The chain employs TRBV5-1 and TRBJ1-3, with a possible D match to TRBD1 (6 bases). The CDR3 has 15 residues. The V end lost 6 bases, the J end lost 0 bases, and 13 bases lay between the germline ends. CDR1 SGHRS and CDR2 YFSETQ come from the germline V gene. CDR3 nucleotide sequence: TGCGCCAGCAATCGGGGGGCTTCCTCTGGAAACACCATATATTTT. Its translation: CASNRGASSGNTIYF.

This clone has just one count. This chain links TRBV28 with TRBJ1-6; weak D call: TRBD1 (6 bases). The V end was cut by 2 bases, the J end by 10 bases, with 12 bases between. This CDR3 has 14 amino acids. Germline CDR1 reads MDHEN; CDR2 reads SYDVKM. In DNA, the CDR3 is TGTGCCAGCAGTTTACCAGGGGCCGGATCACCCCTCCACTTT. Translating it yields CASSLPGAGSPLHF.

The rearrangement joins TRBV15 to TRBJ1-4, with no clear D. Trimming shortened V by 0 bases and J by 8 bases, and 13 bases separated the two germline ends. This CDR3 has 15 amino acids. Germline values: CDR1 LNHNV, CDR2 YYDKDF (reference sequence). In nucleotides, the CDR3 is TGTGCCACCAGCAGAGAGATTTACCTGGAGGAAAAACTGTTTTTT. This sequence encodes CATSREIYLEEKLFF.

The chain carries TRBV30 and TRBJ2-3; tentative D call: TRBD1 (6 bases). The ends were cut back, 5 bases at V and 0 bases at J, with 12 bases in the middle. This CDR3 is 14 amino acids long. Germline V gives CDR1 GTSNPN, CDR2 SVGIG (reference sequence). CDR3 in DNA: TGTGCCTGGGCAGGGGATTCTAGCACAGATACGCAGTATTTT. This encodes CAWAGDSSTDTQYF.

The chain uses TRBV28 and TRBJ1-3, with D possibly matching TRBD1 (5 bases). The CDR3 covers 16 residues. Germline V gene sequence: CDR1 MDHEN, CDR2 SYDVKM. Trimming pared 6 bases from V and 0 bases from J, leaving 15 bases between. DNA for the CDR3: TGTGCCAGCAGGGGGGGGTTCTTCAGCTCTGGAAACACCATATATTTT. It encodes CASRGGFFSSGNTIYF.

The CDR3: CASSSLTGGMTEAFF. The DNA for the CDR3 is TGTGCCAGCAGTTCCCTGACAGGGGGTATGACTGAAGCTTTCTTT. The chain uses TRBV28 and TRBJ1-1, with TRBD1 matching over 9 bases. J was trimmed by 5 bases and V by 4 bases; bases with no gene match: 8. The CDR3 is 15 amino acids. Germline V CDR1 and CDR2: MDHEN, SYDVKM.

The rearrangement uses TRBV9 and TRBJ2-7, with 7 bases lining up with TRBD1. Per the germline V gene, CDR1 is SGDLS and CDR2 is YYNGEE. CDR3 length: 14 residues. Trimming took 0 bases from V and 4 from J; bases not matched to a gene: 4. Here the CDR3 DNA reads TGTGCCAGCAGCGTAGACAGGGGATCGTACGAGCAGTACTTC. Amino acids: CASSVDRGSYEQYF.

The rearrangement links TRBV11-2 to TRBJ2-1; TRBD1 aligns across 7 bases. Per germline, CDR1 SGHAT and CDR2 FQNNGV. Trimming at V came to 8 bases and at J to 3 bases, leaving 13 bases not matched to a gene. The length of the CDR3 is 16 residues. CDR3 residues: CASVLSVGQNYNEQFF. As DNA, the CDR3 is TGTGCCAGCGTCCTTTCAGTGGGACAGAACTACAATGAGCAGTTCTTC.

The V call is TRBV5-4, the J call TRBJ2-5; 9 bases align to TRBD2. Per germline, CDR1 SGHNT and CDR2 YYREEE (reference sequence). The CDR3 consists of 20 residues. Losses at the gene ends were 0 bases for V and 1 base for J; bases not matched to a gene: 16. CDR3 in amino acids: CASSLEMGAGGPPSQETQYF. The CDR3 coding sequence is TGTGCCAGCAGCTTGGAGATGGGGGCGGGGGGGCCCCCCTCCCAAGAGACCCAGTACTTC.

The genes are TRBV18 and TRBJ1-3, with TRBD1 matching over 7 bases. The germline CDR1 and CDR2 sequences are KGHSH and LQKENI. With 3 bases clipped from V and 8 bases from J, the junction kept 4 bases outside the gene matches. The CDR3 is made up of 13 amino acids. CDR3 loop: CASSPRTGDTIYF. CDR3 DNA: TGTGCCAGCTCACCGCGGACAGGTGACACCATATATTTT.

The rearrangement links TRBV2 to TRBJ1-2; 10 bases agree with TRBD1. V was clipped by 4 bases and J by 5 bases; unmatched bases: 4. Looked up from germline, CDR1 is SNHLY and CDR2 is FYNNEI. The CDR3 has 14 amino acids. The DNA of the CDR3 is TGTGCCAGCAGTGTAGGGACAGGGGTGTATGGCTACACCTTC. This gives the protein CASSVGTGVYGYTF.

This chain connects TRBV3-1 (or the pseudogene TRBV3-2) to TRBJ1-5; 12 bases line up with TRBD1. This CDR3 has 17 residues. V was pared by 4 bases and J by 4 bases, with 8 bases of the junction left unmatched. Germline assignment: CDR1 LGHDT and CDR2 YNNKEL (reference sequence). The CDR3 sequence: CASSLAGQGAFNQPQHF. The CDR3 DNA reads as TGTGCCAGCAGCCTCGCGGGACAGGGGGCTTTTAATCAGCCCCAGCATTTT.

In this sample, this clone turned up once. The genes are TRBV13 and TRBJ2-4; 7 nucleotides match TRBD1. The V gene end was trimmed by 1 base and the J gene end by 3 bases; junction bases not matched to a gene: 3. Looked up from germline, CDR1 is PRHDT and CDR2 is FYEKMQ (reference sequence). The CDR3 loop spans 15 amino acids. CDR3 protein: CASSLAAGGKNIQYF. The DNA of the CDR3 is TGTGCCAGCAGCTTAGCCGCAGGGGGCAAAAACATTCAGTACTTC.

A single count supports this clone. CDR3 region: CASSPPGTGSLNTEAFF. The CDR3 bases are TGTGCCAGCAGCCCCCCCGGGACAGGGTCCTTGAACACTGAAGCTTTCTTT. The chain combines TRBV9 with TRBJ1-1, with 9 bases that match TRBD1. This CDR3 contains 17 residues. The V gene's germline CDR1 is SGDLS and CDR2 YYNGEE. Trimming removed 4 bases from V and 0 bases from J; junction bases left unmatched: 10.

The V call is TRBV19, the J call TRBJ2-3, with TRBD2 matching 7 bases. Per germline, CDR1 LNHDA and CDR2 SQIVND (reference sequence). The CDR3 length is 13 residues. With V trimmed by 6 bases and J by 6 bases, 6 bases remained unmatched. As DNA, the CDR3 is TGTGCCAGTAGCCGGGGGGTAGGCGATACGCAGTATTTT. It yields the protein CASSRGVGDTQYF.